A single sample gave rise to the 7 T cell receptor beta chains below, sequenced in a study of patients and donors after allogeneic stem cell transplantation. TCRdb reprocessed the RT-PCR reads with MiXCR, giving one entry per CDR3 protein. This sample has over 400,000 distinct CDR3 sequences, with around 16% found just once. The sequencing sample was made of blood, either unsorted or a sorted T cell fraction (not recorded which). These receptors were obtained from a human donor who was either an allogeneic HSCT recipient or a stem cell or donor lymphocyte infusion donor (not recorded which). It is not recorded whose cells these are; they may come from a transplant donor.

V gene TRBV10-3 combines with J gene TRBJ2-2, with a weak D call TRBD1 (5 bases). The CDR3 has 17 amino acids. Trimming removed 2 bases from V and 3 bases from J, with 16 bases in between. CDR1 is ENHRY, CDR2 SYGVKD, per germline. Here the CDR3 DNA reads TGTGCCATCAGTGAGGGGCTCCAGGGATCTGACACCGGGGAGCTGTTTTTT. It yields the protein CAISEGLQGSDTGELFF.

This clonotype turned up a few times. This chain uses TRBV30 with TRBJ2-2, with 8 bases lining up with TRBD2. V was clipped by 4 bases and J by 7 bases; unmatched bases: 11. Germline CDR1 and CDR2: GTSNPN and SVGIG (reference sequence). This CDR3 has 15 residues. This CDR3 reads CAWKNGGARYGELFF. In DNA, the CDR3 is TGTGCCTGGAAGAACGGGGGGGCGAGATACGGGGAGCTGTTTTTT.

The V call is TRBV7-2, the J call TRBJ2-7; the match to TRBD2 covers 7 bases. The length of the CDR3 is 15 residues. Losses at the gene ends were 5 bases for V and 7 bases for J; bases not matched to a gene: 14. Germline values: CDR1 SGHTA, CDR2 FQGNSA. CDR3 amino acids: CASSLSGGGGGEQYF. For the CDR3, the DNA is TGTGCCAGCAGCCTCTCGGGGGGAGGCGGTGGGGAGCAGTACTTC.

This chain connects TRBV7-8 to TRBJ2-1; perhaps TRBD1 as D (6 bases). V lost 7 bases and J 4 bases, leaving 17 bases between the germline ends. The CDR3 has 15 amino acids. CDR1 is SGHVS and CDR2 is FQNEAQ in the germline V gene. The CDR3 reads CASTVGRGYYNEQFF. As DNA, the CDR3 is TGTGCCAGCACCGTGGGCAGGGGATATTACAATGAGCAGTTCTTC.

V gene TRBV7-2 combines with J gene TRBJ2-7, with 11 nucleotides matching TRBD2. Trimming cost V 6 bases and J 10 bases; bases outside gene matches: 14. The CDR3 length is 15 residues. Germline V CDR1 and CDR2: SGHTA, FQGNSA. In DNA, the CDR3 is TGTGCCAGCAGACACCAGGGAGCTAGCGGGGGGCAACAGTACTTC. It translates to CASRHQGASGGQQYF.

The chain recombines TRBV7-9 with TRBJ1-2; D is unresolved. The germline V and J ends were trimmed by 1 base and 7 bases, with 7 bases remaining between them. The length of the CDR3 is 12 residues. From germline, CDR1 is SEHNR and CDR2 FQNEAQ (reference sequence). The CDR3 region has the DNA TGTGCCAGCAGCTTAGGGATTACTGGCTACACCTTC. Protein product: CASSLGITGYTF.

Many counts were recorded for this clonotype. The J gene is TRBJ1-1, the V gene TRBV3-1, with D possibly TRBD1 on 5 matching bases. Germline lookup yields CDR1 LGHDT and CDR2 YNNKEL (reference sequence). With 2 bases removed from V and 1 base from J, the gap between germline ends came to 14 bases. The CDR3 is made up of 16 amino acids. CDR3: CASSQWARVGNTEAFF. For the CDR3, the DNA is TGTGCCAGCAGCCAATGGGCCAGGGTGGGGAACACTGAAGCTTTCTTT.